This T cell receptor (beta chain) was retrieved from a study of T cells in narcolepsy. Study findings and constraints: Comparing one patient's CSF and blood CD4+ clonotypes highlighted HCRT- and TRIB2-specific autoreactive clonotypes. Healthy controls reportedly lacked the autoreactive clonotypes serially found in patients' blood.

With respect to this clone: Its antigen is not known.

The CDR3 runs to 15 residues. The germline V gene has CDR1 MDHEN and CDR2 SYDVKM. V was trimmed by 7 bases and J by 0 bases, leaving 14 bases between them. Assay: immunoSEQ multiplex PCR; the TCRdb copy retains only in-frame clones and omits some. The sample lists around 25,000 clones, about 80% occurring once. The TCR sequence derives from a human donor in good health. This chain links TRBV28 with TRBJ2-3, with D perhaps matching TRBD2 (6 bases). Sequenced: memory (CD45RA-) CD4+ T cells from blood. As DNA, the CDR3 is TGTGCCAGCACCCCCTACGGGGGTAGCACAGATACGCAGTATTTT. This codes for CASTPYGGSTDTQYF.